These 29 T cell receptor beta chains share one sample of origin, sequenced in a study of tumor-infiltrating lymphocytes in primary liver carcinoma. From 400 to 550 ng total RNA, TCR beta cDNA was generated with a primer in the constant region. Modified slightly, ARM-PCR produced TCR beta libraries over three nested multiplex PCR rounds. Investigators reported that the first two PCR rounds, at roughly 10 cycles each, used TRBV1-TRBV30 forward primers with a C-beta reverse primer. TCRdb fed the multiplex PCR reads into MiXCR, producing one record per CDR3 protein. Here the sample spans roughly 100,000 distinct CDR3 sequences, about four fifths being singletons. Co-extraction yielded RNA and DNA from around 18-30 mg of unsorted bulk tissue. The sequencing input was liver tumor tissue from sampling region 3. Subset denoted: tumor region T3, left-lateral pole. The source of these receptors is a man in his forties with primary liver carcinoma and hepatitis B virus infection.

This rearrangement joins TRBV6-2 or TRBV6-3 to TRBJ1-1, with D perhaps matching TRBD1 (6 bases). Germline V gene lookup returns CDR1 MNHEY and CDR2 SVGEGT. The CDR3 length is 12 residues. The CDR3, as DNA: TGTACCAAGGGGACACGTAACACTGAAGCTTTCTTT. Translated, it gives CTKGTRNTEAFF.

This clonotype appeared a few times. A much larger clone is a single base away; this may be a read error. This chain joins TRBV28 and TRBJ1-2; D gene unclear. Trimming shortened V by 6 bases and J by 1 base, and 15 bases separated the two germline ends. The CDR3 is made up of 15 amino acids. Germline V gene data show CDR1 as MDHEN and CDR2 as SYDVKM. CDR3 DNA sequence: TGTGCCAGCAGCACTCTATATGAAAGTAACTATGGCTACACCTTC. It codes for CASSTLYESNYGYTF.

This clonotype was recorded only once. At one end, the junction sequence differs from germline, possibly due to a read error. The rearrangement joins TRBV4-1 to TRBJ1-1; 7 bases are shared with TRBD1. Germline-derived CDR1 and CDR2 are MGHRA and YSYEKL. The CDR3 consists of 15 residues. The CDR3 spells CASGRSWEGQTEPFF. The CDR3 bases are TGCGCCAGCGGCCGATCATGGGAGGGACAGACTGAACCTTTCTTT.

With respect to this clonotype: The junction departs from the called germline gene at one end, perhaps through a read error. The chain uses TRBV11-1 and TRBJ1-6, with D perhaps matching TRBD1 (5 bases). The CDR3 loop spans 13 amino acids. Germline CDR1 and CDR2: SGHAT and FQDESV (reference sequence). The DNA for the CDR3 is TGTGCCATCTGCCGGACACTGGTTTCACCCGTCCACTTT. This gives the protein CAICRTLVSPVHF.

The chain joins TRBV20-1 to TRBJ2-7; possible D gene TRBD2, 7 bases. CDR3 length: 14 amino acids. V shed 0 bases and J shed 0 bases, with 9 bases lying between them. Germline lookup yields CDR1 DFQATT and CDR2 SNEGSKA (reference sequence). CDR3 residues: CSAREGGVSYEQYF. CDR3 in DNA: TGCAGTGCTAGAGAAGGGGGGGTCTCCTACGAGCAGTACTTC.

V usage is TRBV12-3 or TRBV12-4 and J usage is TRBJ2-5; D might be TRBD1 (5 bases). V was trimmed by 6 bases and J by 5 bases, leaving 16 bases between them. The CDR3 covers 14 residues. The DNA for the CDR3 is TGTGCCAGCAGATTCTCAGGGAATGAGGAGACCCAGTACTTC. It codes for CASRFSGNEETQYF.

Remarks on this clonotype: No conserved phenylalanine or tryptophan ends this CDR3, so it is likely a read error. The rearrangement uses TRBV5-5 and TRBJ1-2, with 7 bases that match TRBD1. CDR1 SGHKS and CDR2 YYEKEE come from the germline V gene (reference sequence). The CDR3 consists of 14 residues. V trimming: 6 bases; J trimming: 5 bases; junction bases outside the gene matches: 10. The CDR3 nucleotides are TGTGCCAGCAACACTAGACAGGGTGGATATGGCTACACCATC. It yields the protein CASNTRQGGYGYTI.

A few counts support this clonotype. The CDR3 region is CASSLTSGSEQYF. CDR3 in DNA: TGTGCCAGCAGCTTAACTAGCGGGAGCGAGCAGTACTTC. The chain is built from TRBV11-2 and TRBJ2-7, with 11 bases lining up with TRBD2. The CDR3 spans 13 residues. J was trimmed by 6 bases and V by 2 bases; bases with no gene match: 0. Germline-derived CDR1 and CDR2 are SGHAT and FQNNGV.

The CDR3 DNA is TGCAGTGGTCTTGGGGGGGCAAGCACAGATACGCAGTATTTT. Residues: CSGLGGASTDTQYF. This rearrangement joins TRBV20-1 to TRBJ2-3, with D possibly being TRBD2 (7 bases). The CDR3 totals 14 residues. Between the trimmed V and J ends, which lost 7 bases and 0 bases, there was a span of 14 bases. Germline CDR1 is DFQATT and CDR2 is SNEGSKA (reference sequence).

With regard to this clonotype: Given a much more abundant clone one base away, this may be a read error. The chain links TRBV2 to TRBJ2-5; D may be TRBD2 (6 bases). The germline V gene has CDR1 SNHLY and CDR2 FYNNEI. V lost 6 bases and J 7 bases, leaving 15 bases between the germline ends. The CDR3 sequence is 13 residues long. The chain's CDR3 is CASRADVGGTQYF. CDR3 nucleotides: TGTGCCAGCAGGGCGGATGTGGGGGGGACCCAGTACTTC.

The chain carries TRBV11-3 and TRBJ2-1; a possible D gene is TRBD1 (5 bases). Germline CDR1 and CDR2: SGHNT and YENEEA. The CDR3 length is 14 residues. With 10 bases removed from V and 7 bases from J, the gap between germline ends came to 20 bases. CDR3 nucleotide sequence: TGTGCCACCACCTTAGGGGTCAGCAATAATGAGCAGTTCTTC. It specifies CATTLGVSNNEQFF.

Note on this clonotype: Since no conserved phenylalanine or tryptophan closes the CDR3, a read error is the likely cause. The chain uses TRBV10-3 and TRBJ1-3; weak D call: TRBD1 (6 bases). This CDR3 spans 16 amino acids. Germline V gene data show CDR1 as ENHRY and CDR2 as SYGVKD. V was cut by 7 bases and J by 4 bases, with 20 bases left in between. The CDR3 region has the DNA TGTGCCATCAATACCACGGGACATAAGAACGGAAACACCATATATTTA. Its protein is CAINTTGHKNGNTIYL.

V is TRBV11-1 and J is TRBJ2-1; D is ambiguous. The CDR3 runs 15 residues. V was shortened by 6 bases and J by 6 bases, with 18 bases between the two germline ends. Looked up from germline, CDR1 is SGHAT and CDR2 is FQDESV (reference sequence). In DNA form, the CDR3 reads TGTGCCAGCAGACTCACAAGGGTTTTGGGCAATGAGCAGTTCTTC. Translated: CASRLTRVLGNEQFF.

Turning to this clonotype: The junction and the germline gene differ at one end; a read error may be behind it. The genes are TRBV7-9 and TRBJ2-5, with no clear D. Germline CDR1 SEHNR, CDR2 FQNEAQ (reference sequence). There are 11 residues in the CDR3. The CDR3 bases are TGTGGCAGCAGCCTGAATGAGGCCCAGTACTTC. Residues: CGSSLNEAQYF. Together with reference TRBV7-9 and TRBJ2-5, the CDR3 gives the full variable domain: DTGVSQNPRHKITKRGQNVTFRCDPISEHNRLYWYRQTLGQGPEFLTYFQNEAQLEKSRLLSDRFSAERPKGSFSTLEIQRTEQGDSAMYLCGSSLNEAQYFGPGTRLLVL.

To note about this clonotype: Relative to the germline gene, one junction end is altered; a read error may explain this. The V call is TRBV6-5, the J call TRBJ2-5; D might be TRBD2 (6 bases). Germline V lookup: CDR1 MNHEY, CDR2 SVGAGI. CDR3 length: 12 residues. The CDR3 bases are TGCGCCAGCAGTTCCCCTGGGGAGGCCCAGTACTTC. As protein: CASSSPGEAQYF.

A note on this clonotype: One junction end does not reproduce the germline sequence, and a read error may be involved. The V gene is TRBV5-1, the J gene TRBJ2-3; D possibly corresponds to TRBD1 (5 bases). The V gene's germline CDR1 is SGHRS and CDR2 YFSETQ. The CDR3 extends over 13 amino acids. The CDR3 here is CASSFRGTDAQYF. CDR3 bases: TGCGCCAGTAGCTTTAGGGGCACAGATGCGCAGTATTTT.

This chain uses TRBV28 with TRBJ1-5; D call uncertain. The CDR3 sequence is 15 residues long. Deletions cut 7 bases from V and 4 bases from J, with 17 bases between. Germline lookup yields CDR1 MDHEN and CDR2 SYDVKM. The CDR3 protein is CASTPPGLSNQPQHF. CDR3 nucleotide sequence: TGTGCCAGCACTCCCCCAGGACTTAGTAATCAGCCCCAGCATTTT.

This chain links TRBV14 with TRBJ2-1; D unclear. The germline V gene encodes CDR1 SGHDN and CDR2 FVKESK. The CDR3 extends over 16 amino acids. The V end was cut by 7 bases, the J end by 5 bases, with 21 bases between. The chain's CDR3 is CASNAVVGWVNNEQFF. As DNA, the CDR3 is TGTGCCAGCAATGCCGTAGTGGGATGGGTGAACAATGAGCAGTTCTTC.

About this clonotype: Since the CDR3 does not end with the conserved phenylalanine or tryptophan, this likely comes from a read error. V and J are TRBV14 and TRBJ2-1, with 8 bases that match TRBD2. CDR3 length: 16 residues. Germline CDR1 is SGHDN and CDR2 is FVKESK. CDR3 nucleotides: TGTGACAGCAGTGCCATAGCGGGATGGGTAAACAATGAGCAGTTCTTA. This translates into CDSSAIAGWVNNEQFL.

In its sample, this clonotype was seen once. At one end the junction does not follow the germline gene, possibly because of a read error. This chain connects TRBV29-1 to TRBJ1-1; 8 positions agree with TRBD1. Germline V gives CDR1 SQVTM, CDR2 ANQGSEA. The length of the CDR3 is 15 residues. This CDR3 reads CSAGQGWGMNTETFF. As DNA, the CDR3 is TGTAGCGCTGGACAGGGCTGGGGGATGAACACTGAAACTTTCTTT.

J is TRBJ1-1 and V is TRBV29-1; D perhaps matches TRBD1 (5 bases). Germline V gene sequence: CDR1 SQVTM, CDR2 ANQGSEA. The CDR3 runs to 15 residues. V was pared by 8 bases and J by 0 bases, with 19 bases between. The DNA for the CDR3 is TGCAGCATTTCCGCAGGGTGGAGCTTGAACACTGAAGCTTTCTTT. It translates to CSISAGWSLNTEAFF. Combining the CDR3 with reference TRBV29-1 and TRBJ1-1 gives the whole variable domain SAVISQKPSRDICQRGTSLTIQCQVDSQVTMMFWYRQQPGQSLTLIATANQGSEATYESGFVIDKFPISRPNLTFSTLTVSNMSPEDSSIYLCSISAGWSLNTEAFFGQGTRLTVV.

This clonotype has just a few counts. Its ends do not fully match the called genes, so a read error is possible. The genes are TRBV6-2 or TRBV6-3 and TRBJ2-7; TRBD1 or TRBD2 may be the D gene (5 bases each). The CDR3 has 17 amino acids. Germline-derived CDR1 and CDR2 are MNHEY and SVGEGT. As DNA, the CDR3 is TGTGTCAGCAGTTACTCTGATTTGGGACGGAGAACCTACGAGCAGTACTTC. Its translation: CVSSYSDLGRRTYEQYF.

This clonotype was counted between two and nine times. A much larger clone is a single base away; this may be a read error. This likely comes from a read error, as the CDR3 has no conserved phenylalanine or tryptophan at its end. The V gene is TRBV6-2 or TRBV6-3, the J gene TRBJ1-5, with D uncertain. The CDR3 runs to 14 residues. CDR1 is MNHEY, CDR2 SVGEGT, per germline. Trimming took off 2 bases at V and 0 bases at J, with 5 bases between the two ends. The CDR3 loop is CASSYRPSNQPQHS. The CDR3 DNA follows: TGTGCCAGCAGTTACCGACCTAGCAATCAGCCCCAGCATTCT.

V is TRBV29-1 and J is TRBJ2-7; D could derive from TRBD1 or TRBD2 (5 bases each). CDR1 is SQVTM, CDR2 ANQGSEA, per germline. The CDR3 has 16 residues. V lost 8 bases and J 2 bases, leaving 25 bases between the germline ends. The CDR3 nucleotides read TGCAGCTCCATGACATTTGGGACCGGCACTACCTACGAGCAGTACTTC. This gives the protein CSSMTFGTGTTYEQYF.

Remarks on this clonotype: One junction end does not reproduce the germline sequence, and a read error may be involved. The chain has TRBV11-2 and TRBJ2-1; TRBD1 aligns across 7 bases. CDR1 and CDR2 (germline): SGHAT, FQNNGV. The CDR3 extends over 13 amino acids. The CDR3 loop reads CTSSFKGGNEQFF. For the CDR3, the DNA is TGTACCAGCAGCTTTAAAGGGGGCAATGAACAGTTCTTC.

The chain carries TRBV4-2 and TRBJ1-4; D ambiguous. V was trimmed by 8 bases and J by 7 bases, leaving 14 bases between them. The length of the CDR3 is 13 residues. Germline V lookup: CDR1 LGHNA, CDR2 YNFKEQ. CDR3 in amino acids: CASCQPHCEKLFF. As DNA, the CDR3 is TGTGCCAGCTGTCAGCCCCACTGTGAAAAACTGTTTTTT.

About this clonotype: With a much larger clone just one base away, this may be a read error. The rearrangement joins TRBV7-9 to TRBJ2-1; 7 bases are a match to TRBD2. The CDR3 has 16 residues. Germline V gives CDR1 SEHNR, CDR2 FQNEAQ (reference sequence). After removal of 7 bases from V and 10 bases from J, the junction contained 19 bases not matched to a gene. The CDR3 coding sequence is TGTGCCAGCAACTTGTTAGCTAGCGGTCCTTACTTAGAGCAGTTCTTC. Amino acid sequence: CASNLLASGPYLEQFF.

The rearrangement joins TRBV6-5 to TRBJ2-1, with TRBD1 matching 9 bases. CDR1 is MNHEY, CDR2 SVGAGI, per germline. The length of the CDR3 is 12 residues. CDR3: CISRQGGNEQFF. CDR3 nucleotide sequence: TGTATCAGCAGACAGGGGGGGAATGAGCAGTTCTTC.

In its sample, this clonotype was seen once. A read error may account for a junction end that differs from germline. The V and J genes are TRBV29-1 and TRBJ2-6, with D perhaps matching TRBD1 or TRBD2 (5 bases each). In germline, CDR1 is SQVTM, CDR2 ANQGSEA. CDR3 length: 16 amino acids. CDR3 bases: TGTAGCGTTGGTAGAGGGGAACCCTCTGGGACCAACGTCCTGACTTTC. It is translated as CSVGRGEPSGTNVLTF.